This section outlines one T cell receptor beta chain sequence together with its context. The sample comes from a study of blood T cell repertoires in COVID-19. V was pared by 3 bases and J by 2 bases, with 17 bases between. This CDR3 spans 16 amino acids. Germline V gene sequence: CDR1 MNHNS, CDR2 SASEGT. Only in-frame clones appear in the TCRdb table, and some are missing; sequencing was by immunoSEQ multiplex PCR. Among about 400,000 clones listed, approximately 89% were seen once. This chain links TRBV6-1 with TRBJ2-7; tentatively, D is TRBD2 (5 bases). The clonotype comes from a woman in her 30s who had recovered from COVID-19. Material for sequencing was PBMCs or T cells enriched from blood (not recorded which). The CDR3 coding sequence is TGTGCCAGCAGTGACTTCGGACGGAGGAATCCCTACGAGCAGTACTTC. It codes for CASSDFGRRNPYEQYF.